The 15 T cell receptor beta chains below come from one sample, sequenced in a study of blood T cells in healthy people across ages. Using a J-beta primer mix together with a sample-barcoded 5' primer, a second PCR was run for about 6 to 12 cycles. TCRdb re-analysed the 5' RACE reads in MiXCR, keeping a single row per CDR3 protein. The top ten clones hold about 23% of a sample with 1.8 million or so distinct CDR3 sequences, about two fifths of them seen once. The sequencing sample was made of blood. These receptors originate from a human donor in good health.

Only a few counts were recorded for this clonotype. The genes are TRBV29-1 and TRBJ2-1; a weak D match, TRBD1 (6 bases). From germline, CDR1 is SQVTM and CDR2 ANQGSEA. Trimming cost V 6 bases and J 6 bases, with 12 bases left between them. This CDR3 region has 12 residues. The CDR3 loop is CSVDSAPNEQFF. DNA for the CDR3: TGCAGCGTGGACAGTGCCCCCAATGAGCAGTTCTTC.

The chain employs TRBV28 and TRBJ1-5; D is possibly TRBD1 (6 bases). The CDR3 is 15 amino acids. From germline, CDR1 is MDHEN and CDR2 SYDVKM. V dropped 4 bases and J dropped 3 bases, with 13 bases sitting between them. In nucleotides, the CDR3 is TGTGCCAGCAGTTCCCAACAGGGATTCAATCAGCCCCAGCATTTT. It is translated as CASSSQQGFNQPQHF.

The rearrangement joins TRBV7-2 to TRBJ2-3; TRBD2 matches 13 bases. There are 15 residues in the CDR3. CDR1 and CDR2 (germline): SGHTA, FQGNSA. The trim removed 6 bases at V and 0 bases at J, leaving 0 bases unmatched. CDR3 in DNA: TGTGCCAGCAGGGGACTAGCGGGGAGCACAGATACGCAGTATTTT. This translates into CASRGLAGSTDTQYF. Filled out from reference TRBV7-2 and TRBJ2-3, the complete variable domain reads GAGVSQSPSNKVTEKGKDVELRCDPISGHTALYWYRQSLGQGLEFLIYFQGNSAPDKSGLPSDRFSAERTGGSVSTLTIQRTQQEDSAVYLCASRGLAGSTDTQYFGPGTRLTVL.

The chain uses TRBV3-1 and TRBJ1-6; 9 bases align to TRBD1. Germline V lookup: CDR1 LGHDT, CDR2 YNNKEL (reference sequence). The J segment lost 11 bases and the V segment lost 0 bases, leaving 8 bases of the junction unmatched. The CDR3 is made up of 16 amino acids. Written as DNA, the CDR3 is TGTGCCAGCAGCCAAGAGGGGACAGGGTTGAGAACACCCCTCCACTTT. It codes for CASSQEGTGLRTPLHF.

The chain uses TRBV19 and TRBJ1-4; D gene ambiguous. V was trimmed by 2 bases and J by 8 bases, leaving 21 bases between them. The V gene's germline CDR1 is LNHDA and CDR2 SQIVND (reference sequence). The CDR3 has 17 amino acids. The CDR3 DNA follows: TGTGCCAGTAGTATATTGCGTGTCCGGATGTTTGGGGAAAAACTGTTTTTT. Amino acids: CASSILRVRMFGEKLFF.

The chain employs TRBV20-1 and TRBJ2-2, with TRBD1 identical over 11 bases. The CDR3 runs 15 residues. The V gene's germline CDR1 is DFQATT and CDR2 SNEGSKA (reference sequence). V shed 5 bases, J shed 2 bases, and the junction held 4 bases outside the gene matches. The CDR3 loop is CSAPGQGGNTGELFF. CDR3 bases: TGCAGTGCTCCGGGACAGGGGGGAAACACCGGGGAGCTGTTTTTT.

The chain recombines TRBV20-1 with TRBJ2-5; 8 bases fit TRBD1. This CDR3 comprises 12 residues. Trimming at V came to 7 bases and at J to 3 bases, leaving 4 bases not matched to a gene. Germline CDR1 is DFQATT and CDR2 is SNEGSKA (reference sequence). CDR3 nucleotides: TGCAGTGGGGGGACAGGAGAAGAGACCCAGTACTTC. Its protein is CSGGTGEETQYF.

This clonotype was observed a handful of times. The chain carries TRBV29-1 and TRBJ2-5; 7 nucleotides line up with TRBD2. Germline V gene data show CDR1 as SQVTM and CDR2 as ANQGSEA. This CDR3 contains 16 residues. After removal of 0 bases from V and 5 bases from J, the junction contained 12 bases not matched to a gene. CDR3 nucleotides: TGCAGCGTTGAAGACGTAGGGCTAGCGGCGGGGGAGACCCAGTACTTC. Protein product: CSVEDVGLAAGETQYF.

Many counts were recorded for this clonotype. V is TRBV7-3 and J is TRBJ2-7; 12 positions match TRBD2. The V segment lost 5 bases and the J segment 6 bases; nucleotides outside the gene matches: 2. Germline V CDR1 and CDR2: SGHTA, FQGTGA. The length of the CDR3 is 13 residues. The CDR3 here is CASSPGLAGEQYF. The CDR3 DNA follows: TGTGCCAGCAGCCCGGGACTAGCGGGCGAGCAGTACTTC.

This clonotype was recorded once. V usage is TRBV7-9 and J usage is TRBJ1-4, with D perhaps matching TRBD1 (5 bases). The V gene's germline CDR1 is SEHNR and CDR2 FQNEAQ (reference sequence). The CDR3 spans 15 residues. V gave up 4 bases and J gave up 10 bases, with 19 bases separating them. CDR3 DNA: TGTGCCAGCAGCTCCGCCGCCAGGGCGTGCGGAAAACTGTTTTTT. It encodes CASSSAARACGKLFF.

A few counts support this clonotype. The chain employs TRBV4-3 and TRBJ1-1, with a tentative D call TRBD1 (6 bases). V was shortened by 3 bases and J by 3 bases, with 11 bases between the two germline ends. Looked up from germline, CDR1 is LGHNA and CDR2 is YSLEER. The CDR3 consists of 14 residues. The CDR3: CASSQTEGDTEAFF. The CDR3 DNA follows: TGCGCCAGCAGCCAGACGGAGGGGGACACTGAAGCTTTCTTT.

The rearrangement uses TRBV7-9 and TRBJ2-3; TRBD1 matches at 8 bases. With 5 bases clipped from V and 2 bases from J, the junction kept 6 bases outside the gene matches. Germline values: CDR1 SEHNR, CDR2 FQNEAQ (reference sequence). This CDR3 has 15 residues. In nucleotides, the CDR3 is TGTGCCAGCAGCCCGTGGACAGGGATCACAGATACGCAGTATTTT. This gives the protein CASSPWTGITDTQYF.

This clonotype occurred many times. Compared with germline, one end of the junction differs, possibly owing to a read error. V and J are TRBV7-2 and TRBJ1-1, with 7 bases aligning to TRBD1. The germline V gene encodes CDR1 SGHTA and CDR2 FQGNSA. The CDR3 contains 14 residues. The CDR3 protein is CASSLDPGGTEAFF. Written as DNA, the CDR3 is TGTGCCAGCAGTTTAGACCCAGGGGGCACTGAAGCTTTCTTT.

As regards this clonotype: A much larger clone is a single base away; this may be a read error. This chain uses TRBV7-6 with TRBJ2-5; a possible D gene is TRBD2 (5 bases). The assigned J gene may be wrong: the sequence end matches TRBJ2-1 better. Germline values: CDR1 SGHVS, CDR2 FNYEAQ. The CDR3 is made up of 14 amino acids. In nucleotides, the CDR3 is TGTGCCAGCAGTTACCGTGAGGGCAGAGAGACCCAGTTCTTC. This gives the protein CASSYREGRETQFF.

This clonotype has more than one count but fewer than ten. A junction boundary mismatches the germline segment, possibly from a read error. This chain joins TRBV4-3 and TRBJ1-5; D is possibly TRBD1 (5 bases). Per germline, CDR1 LGHNA and CDR2 YSLEER. The CDR3 is 17 residues long. CDR3 DNA: TGCGCCGGCAGCCAAGATGGGGACTCCTATAGCAATCAGCCCCAGCATTTT. Encoded protein: CAGSQDGDSYSNQPQHF.